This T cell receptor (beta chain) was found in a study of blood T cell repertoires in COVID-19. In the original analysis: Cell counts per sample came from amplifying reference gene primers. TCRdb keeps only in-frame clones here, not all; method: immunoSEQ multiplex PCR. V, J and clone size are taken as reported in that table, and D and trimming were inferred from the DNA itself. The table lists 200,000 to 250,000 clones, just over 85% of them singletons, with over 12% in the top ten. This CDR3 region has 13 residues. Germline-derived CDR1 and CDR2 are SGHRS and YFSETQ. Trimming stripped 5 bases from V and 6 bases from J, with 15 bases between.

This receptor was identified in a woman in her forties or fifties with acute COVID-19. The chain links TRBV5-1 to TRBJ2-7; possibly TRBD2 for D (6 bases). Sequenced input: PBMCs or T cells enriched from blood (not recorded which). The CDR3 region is CASRPGEGSEQYF. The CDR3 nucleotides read TGCGCCAGCAGGCCGGGAGAAGGGAGCGAGCAGTACTTC.